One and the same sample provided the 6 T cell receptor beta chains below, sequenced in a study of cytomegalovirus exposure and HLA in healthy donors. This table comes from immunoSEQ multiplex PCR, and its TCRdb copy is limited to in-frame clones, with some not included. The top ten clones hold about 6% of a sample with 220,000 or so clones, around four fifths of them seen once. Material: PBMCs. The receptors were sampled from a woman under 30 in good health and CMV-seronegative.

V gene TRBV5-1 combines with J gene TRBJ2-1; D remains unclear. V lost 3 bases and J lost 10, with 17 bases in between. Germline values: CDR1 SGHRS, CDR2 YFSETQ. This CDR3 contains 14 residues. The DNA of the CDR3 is TGCGCCAGCAGCTCCCCGCCCAACGCGCCCGAGCAGTTCTTC. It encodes CASSSPPNAPEQFF.

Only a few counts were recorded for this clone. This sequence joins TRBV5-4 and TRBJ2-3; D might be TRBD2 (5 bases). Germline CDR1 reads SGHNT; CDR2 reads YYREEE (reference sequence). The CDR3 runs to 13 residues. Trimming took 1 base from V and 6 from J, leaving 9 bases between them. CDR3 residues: CASSLRGRDTQYF. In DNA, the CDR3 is TGTGCCAGCAGCTTGCGGGGAAGGGATACGCAGTATTTT.

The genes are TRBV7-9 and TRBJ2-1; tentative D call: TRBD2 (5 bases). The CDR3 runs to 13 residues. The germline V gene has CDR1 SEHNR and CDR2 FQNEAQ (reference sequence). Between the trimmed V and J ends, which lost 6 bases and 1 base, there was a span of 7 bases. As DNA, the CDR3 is TGTGCCAGCAGAAGCGGTTCCTACAATGAGCAGTTCTTC. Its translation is CASRSGSYNEQFF.

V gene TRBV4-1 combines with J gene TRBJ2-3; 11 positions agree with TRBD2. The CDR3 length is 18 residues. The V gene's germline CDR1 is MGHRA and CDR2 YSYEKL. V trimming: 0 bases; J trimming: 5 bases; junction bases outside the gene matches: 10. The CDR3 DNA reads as TGCGCCAGCAGCCAAGAGGGTTCGACTAGCGGGGTAATAGATACGCAGTATTTT. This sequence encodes CASSQEGSTSGVIDTQYF.

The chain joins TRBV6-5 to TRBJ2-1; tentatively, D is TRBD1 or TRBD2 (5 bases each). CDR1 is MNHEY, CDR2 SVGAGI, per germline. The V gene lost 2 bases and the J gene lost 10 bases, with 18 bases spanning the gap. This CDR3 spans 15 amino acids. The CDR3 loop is CASSYLGTGAGEQFF. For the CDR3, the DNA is TGTGCCAGCAGTTACCTCGGGACCGGGGCTGGGGAGCAGTTCTTC.

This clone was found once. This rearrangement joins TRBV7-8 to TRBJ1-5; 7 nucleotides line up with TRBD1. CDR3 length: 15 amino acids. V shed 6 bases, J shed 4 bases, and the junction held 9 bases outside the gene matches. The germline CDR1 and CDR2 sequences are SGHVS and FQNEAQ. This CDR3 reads CASSRGGRGNQPQHF. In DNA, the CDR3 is TGTGCCAGCAGTAGGGGGGGCAGGGGGAATCAGCCCCAGCATTTT.